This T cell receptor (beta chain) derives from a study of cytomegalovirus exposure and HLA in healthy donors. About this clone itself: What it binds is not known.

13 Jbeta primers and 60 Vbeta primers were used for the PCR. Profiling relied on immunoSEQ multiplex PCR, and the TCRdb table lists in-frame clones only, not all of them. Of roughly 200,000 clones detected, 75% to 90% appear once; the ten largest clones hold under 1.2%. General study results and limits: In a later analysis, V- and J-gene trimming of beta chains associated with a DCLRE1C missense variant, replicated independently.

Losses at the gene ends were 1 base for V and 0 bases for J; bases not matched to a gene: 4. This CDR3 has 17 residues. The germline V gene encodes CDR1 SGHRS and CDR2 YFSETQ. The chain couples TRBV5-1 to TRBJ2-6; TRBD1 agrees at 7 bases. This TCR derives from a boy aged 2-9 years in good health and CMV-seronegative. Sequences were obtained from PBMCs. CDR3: CASSLLRGLSGANVLTF. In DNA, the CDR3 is TGCGCCAGCAGCTTGTTGAGGGGGCTCTCTGGGGCCAACGTCCTGACTTTC.